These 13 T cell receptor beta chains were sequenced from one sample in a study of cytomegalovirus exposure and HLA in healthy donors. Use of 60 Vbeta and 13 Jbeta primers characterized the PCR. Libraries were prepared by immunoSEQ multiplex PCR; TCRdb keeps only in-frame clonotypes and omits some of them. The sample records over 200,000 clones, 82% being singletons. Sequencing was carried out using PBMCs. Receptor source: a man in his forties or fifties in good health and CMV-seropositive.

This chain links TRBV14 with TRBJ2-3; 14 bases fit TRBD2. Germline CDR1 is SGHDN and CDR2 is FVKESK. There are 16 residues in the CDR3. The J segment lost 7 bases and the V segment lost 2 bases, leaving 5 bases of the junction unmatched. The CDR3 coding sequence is TGTGCCAGCAGCCAAAGGACTAGCGGGAGGTGGAATACGCAGTATTTT. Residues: CASSQRTSGRWNTQYF.

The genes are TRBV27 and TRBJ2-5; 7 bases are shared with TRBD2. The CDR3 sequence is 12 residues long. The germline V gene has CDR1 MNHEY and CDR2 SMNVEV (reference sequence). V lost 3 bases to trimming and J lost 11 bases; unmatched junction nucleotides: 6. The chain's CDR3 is CASSLQGGEQYF. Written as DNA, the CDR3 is TGTGCCAGCAGTTTGCAGGGAGGGGAGCAGTACTTC.

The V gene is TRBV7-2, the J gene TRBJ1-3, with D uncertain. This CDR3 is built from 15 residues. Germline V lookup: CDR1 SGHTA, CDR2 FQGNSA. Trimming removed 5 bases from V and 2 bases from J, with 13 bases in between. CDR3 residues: CASSPSWLAGNTIYF. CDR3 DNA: TGTGCCAGCAGCCCCAGTTGGTTGGCTGGAAACACCATATATTTT.

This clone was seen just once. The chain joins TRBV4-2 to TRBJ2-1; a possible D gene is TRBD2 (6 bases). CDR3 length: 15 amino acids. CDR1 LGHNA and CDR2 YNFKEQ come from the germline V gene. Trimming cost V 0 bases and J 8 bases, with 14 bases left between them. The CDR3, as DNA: TGTGCCAGCAGCCAAGAGACTAGTTCGGGCGATGAGCAGTTCTTC. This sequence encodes CASSQETSSGDEQFF.

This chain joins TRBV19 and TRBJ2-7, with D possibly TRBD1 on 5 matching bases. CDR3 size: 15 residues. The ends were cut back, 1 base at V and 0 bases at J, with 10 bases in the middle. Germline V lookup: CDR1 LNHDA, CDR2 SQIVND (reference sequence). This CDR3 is CASSIGVRASYEQYF. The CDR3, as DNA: TGTGCCAGTAGTATAGGTGTCAGGGCCTCCTACGAGCAGTACTTC.

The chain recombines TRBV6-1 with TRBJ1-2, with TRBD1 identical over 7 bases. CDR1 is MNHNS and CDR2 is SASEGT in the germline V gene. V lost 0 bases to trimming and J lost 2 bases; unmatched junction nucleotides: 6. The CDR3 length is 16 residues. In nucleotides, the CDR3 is TGTGCCAGCAGTGAAGCGACAGGGTATGTGAACTATGGCTACACCTTC. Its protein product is CASSEATGYVNYGYTF.

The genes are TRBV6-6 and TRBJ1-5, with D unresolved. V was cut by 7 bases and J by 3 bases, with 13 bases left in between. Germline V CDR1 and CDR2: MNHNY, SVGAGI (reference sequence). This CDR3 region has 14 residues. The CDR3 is CASTLAVHNQPQHF. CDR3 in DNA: TGTGCCAGCACCTTGGCGGTACACAATCAGCCCCAGCATTTT.

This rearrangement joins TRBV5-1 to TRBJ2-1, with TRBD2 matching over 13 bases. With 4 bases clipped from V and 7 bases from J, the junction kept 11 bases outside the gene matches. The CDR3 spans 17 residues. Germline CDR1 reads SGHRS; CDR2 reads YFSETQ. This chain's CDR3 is CASSGRTSGSVWNEQFF. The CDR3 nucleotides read TGCGCCAGCAGCGGGCGGACTAGCGGGAGTGTTTGGAATGAGCAGTTCTTC. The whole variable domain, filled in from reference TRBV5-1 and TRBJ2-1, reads KAGVTQTPRYLIKTRGQQVTLSCSPISGHRSVSWYQQTPGQGLQFLFEYFSETQRNKGNFPGRFSGRQFSNSRSEMNVSTLELGDSALYLCASSGRTSGSVWNEQFFGPGTRLTVL.

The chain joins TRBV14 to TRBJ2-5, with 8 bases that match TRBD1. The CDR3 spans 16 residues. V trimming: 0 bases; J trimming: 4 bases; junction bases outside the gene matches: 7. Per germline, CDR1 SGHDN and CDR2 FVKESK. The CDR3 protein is CASSQDVTGASETQYF. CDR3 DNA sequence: TGTGCCAGCAGCCAAGATGTGACAGGGGCGTCAGAGACCCAGTACTTC.

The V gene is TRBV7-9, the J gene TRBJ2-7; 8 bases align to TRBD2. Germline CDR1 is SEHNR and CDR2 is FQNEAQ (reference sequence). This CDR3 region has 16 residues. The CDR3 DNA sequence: TGTGCCAGCAGCGAAGGAGCCCCGGGACTAGGAGCGCTGAGGGACGTC. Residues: CASSEGAPGLGALRDV.

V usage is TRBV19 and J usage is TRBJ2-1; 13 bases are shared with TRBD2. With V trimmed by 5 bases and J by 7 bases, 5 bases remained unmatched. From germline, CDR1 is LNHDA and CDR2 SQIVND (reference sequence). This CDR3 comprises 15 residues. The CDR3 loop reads CASSPLAGGPNEQFF. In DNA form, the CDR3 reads TGTGCCAGTAGTCCACTAGCGGGAGGGCCAAATGAGCAGTTCTTC.

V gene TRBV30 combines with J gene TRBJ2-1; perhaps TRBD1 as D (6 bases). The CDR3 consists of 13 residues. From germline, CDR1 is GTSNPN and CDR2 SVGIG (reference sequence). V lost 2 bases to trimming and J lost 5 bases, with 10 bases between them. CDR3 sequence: CAWSTGYDNEQFF. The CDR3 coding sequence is TGTGCCTGGAGTACAGGGTATGACAATGAGCAGTTCTTC.

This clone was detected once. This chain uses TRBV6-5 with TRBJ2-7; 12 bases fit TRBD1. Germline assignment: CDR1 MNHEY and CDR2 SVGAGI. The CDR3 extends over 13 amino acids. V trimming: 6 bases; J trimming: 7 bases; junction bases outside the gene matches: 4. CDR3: CASRGQGAREQYF. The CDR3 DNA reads TGTGCCAGCAGGGGACAGGGGGCTAGGGAGCAGTACTTC.